These T cell receptor beta chains were read from a single sample in a study of blood T cell repertoires in COVID-19. Some clones are missing from TCRdb's copy, which holds only in-frame ones; the method was immunoSEQ multiplex PCR. This repertoire shows approximately 400,000 clones, around 90% found once; its top ten account for roughly 1.2%. Sequencing used PBMCs or T cells enriched from blood (not recorded which). All receptors come from a woman between 18 and 29 years old who had recovered from COVID-19. Both conserved end residues are part of each CDR3. D genes are given only for firm matches. For some rows the clone size is stated as once, few or many, or as a class when expanded; others skip it.

TRBV24-1	NA	NA	TRBJ2-3	CATSDFAGGTDTQYF	TGTGCCACCAGTGATTTTGCAGGGGGCACAGATACGCAGTATTTT
TRBV21-1	NA	NA	TRBJ2-7	CASSKAYLLAGDYEQYF	TGTGCCAGCAGCAAAGCATATTTACTAGCGGGGGACTACGAGCAGTACTTC
TRBV7-9	NA	TRBD1	TRBJ1-4	CASSLVKKQGVSNEKLFF	TGTGCCAGCAGCTTAGTTAAGAAACAGGGGGTTTCTAATGAAAAACTGTTTTTT
TRBV20-1	once	NA	TRBJ1-2	CSGPGSYGYTF	TGCAGTGGCCCCGGTAGCTATGGCTACACCTTC
TRBV30	NA	NA	TRBJ1-1	CASDRPQGPNTEAFF	TGTGCCTCCGACAGGCCCCAGGGCCCGAACACTGAAGCTTTCTTT
TRBV7-6	NA	TRBD1	TRBJ1-4	CASSHIFDRGQGEKLFF	TGTGCCAGCAGCCACATTTTTGACAGGGGGCAGGGTGAAAAACTGTTTTTT
TRBV27	NA	NA	TRBJ1-2	CASSSETGVGSYGYTF	TGTGCCAGCAGCTCCGAGACGGGGGTAGGAAGCTATGGCTACACCTTC
TRBV6-5	once	TRBD1	TRBJ2-1	CASSYSFQPDREKFF	TGTGCCAGCAGTTACTCGTTCCAACCGGACAGGGAAAAGTTCTTC
TRBV5-4	NA	NA	TRBJ2-7	CASSIQGIYEQYF	TGTGCCAGCAGCATCCAGGGGATCTACGAGCAGTACTTC
TRBV7-9	NA	NA	TRBJ1-2	CASSLGQAGPMDSYTF	TGTGCCAGCAGCTTAGGACAGGCCGGGCCTATGGATAGCTACACCTTC
TRBV3-1/TRBV3-2	NA	NA	TRBJ1-4	CASSQGPTGLNEKLFF	TGTGCCAGCAGCCAAGGTCCGACAGGCCTTAATGAAAAACTGTTTTTT
TRBV15	NA	NA	TRBJ1-5	CATSSPLGNQPQHF	TGTGCCACCAGCAGCCCACTTGGCAATCAGCCCCAGCATTTT
TRBV4-2	NA	NA	TRBJ2-3	CASSQLYSMDWPGTDTQYF	TGTGCCAGCAGCCAATTATATTCGATGGACTGGCCGGGCACAGATACGCAGTATTTT
TRBV5-6	NA	TRBD1	TRBJ2-3	CASSLLGTGATDTQYF	TGTGCCAGCAGCTTGTTGGGGACAGGGGCCACAGATACGCAGTATTTT
TRBV2	NA	TRBD1	TRBJ1-5	CASSLQGAGNQPQHF	TGTGCCAGCAGCCTACAGGGGGCAGGGAATCAGCCCCAGCATTTT
TRBV4-1	NA	TRBD1	TRBJ2-7	CASSRPGGVAYEQYF	TGCGCCAGCAGCCGTCCAGGGGGTGTTGCCTACGAGCAGTACTTC
TRBV28	NA	TRBD2	TRBJ2-1	CASSYWAGVYNEQFF	TGTGCCAGCAGTTACTGGGCGGGGGTCTACAATGAGCAGTTCTTC
TRBV3-1/TRBV3-2	NA	NA	TRBJ1-6	CASSQDREISSYNSPLHF	TGTGCCAGCAGCCAAGATCGCGAAATTAGCTCCTATAATTCACCCCTCCACTTT
TRBV27	NA	TRBD1	TRBJ2-3	CASSGQGADTQYF	TGTGCCAGCAGTGGACAGGGGGCAGATACGCAGTATTTT
TRBV19	NA	NA	TRBJ1-1	CASSLTGGMTEAFF	TGTGCCAGTAGCCTGACCGGGGGGATGACTGAAGCTTTCTTT
TRBV5-5	NA	NA	TRBJ1-4	CASVPEGRSGEKLFF	TGTGCCAGCGTACCGGAAGGGAGGTCAGGTGAAAAACTGTTTTTT
TRBV30	NA	NA	TRBJ1-2	CAWAGAVRSGYTF	TGTGCCTGGGCAGGGGCAGTGCGTTCGGGCTACACCTTC
TRBV3-1/TRBV3-2	NA	TRBD2	TRBJ2-2	CASSQVLLAGGSNTGELFF	TGTGCCAGCAGCCAAGTGTTGCTAGCGGGGGGTTCGAACACCGGGGAGCTGTTTTTT
TRBV11-3	once	NA	TRBJ1-1	CASSPGHLNTEAFF	TGTGCCAGCAGCCCAGGACACCTGAACACTGAAGCTTTCTTT
TRBV5-5	NA	NA	TRBJ1-1	CASSSDRPNTEAFF	TGTGCCAGCAGCTCGGACAGACCGAACACTGAAGCTTTCTTT
TRBV19	NA	TRBD1	TRBJ1-1	CASSMAPQGASFF	TGTGCCAGTAGTATGGCCCCACAGGGGGCGTCTTTCTTT
TRBV13	few	NA	TRBJ2-2	CASSAGSTGELFF	TGTGCCAGCAGCGCGGGATCCACCGGGGAGCTGTTTTTT
TRBV2	NA	TRBD1	TRBJ1-2	CASSEDPQGYYGYTF	TGTGCCAGCAGTGAAGACCCACAGGGGTACTATGGCTACACCTTC
TRBV18	NA	NA	TRBJ2-1	CASSPTALGRHEQFF	TGTGCCAGCTCACCGACAGCCCTGGGCCGACATGAGCAGTTCTTC
TRBV7-2	NA	NA	TRBJ1-3	CASSSEGVANTIYF	TGTGCCAGCAGCTCAGAGGGGGTGGCAAACACCATATATTTT
TRBV29-1	NA	NA	TRBJ1-1	CSVVGATEAFF	TGCAGCGTCGTAGGGGCCACTGAAGCTTTCTTT
TRBV7-9	once	TRBD1	TRBJ1-4	CASSYFYGQGFGNEKLFF	TGTGCCAGCAGCTATTTCTATGGACAGGGTTTTGGTAATGAAAAACTGTTTTTT
TRBV30	NA	NA	TRBJ1-4	CAWSGGGFGEKLFF	TGTGCCTGGAGTGGGGGGGGGTTCGGAGAAAAACTGTTTTTT
TRBV5-1	NA	TRBD1	TRBJ2-3	CASSPRTGPTDTQYF	TGCGCCAGCAGCCCCCGGACAGGGCCCACAGATACGCAGTATTTT
TRBV6-6	NA	TRBD1	TRBJ1-5	CASSLGRTGSLRNQPQHF	TGTGCCAGCAGTCTTGGACGGACAGGATCCCTTCGCAATCAGCCCCAGCATTTT
TRBV11-3	NA	TRBD2	TRBJ2-3	CASSLEGRLAGSTDTQYF	TGTGCCAGCAGCTTAGAAGGGAGACTAGCGGGGAGCACAGATACGCAGTATTTT
TRBV6-5	few	NA	TRBJ1-2	CASWDYQEYGYTF	TGTGCCAGCTGGGACTACCAGGAATATGGCTACACCTTC
TRBV19	few	NA	TRBJ1-1	CASTLFGKTVRTEAFF	TGTGCCAGTACCCTTTTCGGTAAGACAGTGAGGACTGAAGCTTTCTTT
TRBV9	once	NA	TRBJ1-1	CALNRTWTRTEAFF	TGTGCCCTAAACAGGACCTGGACGCGCACTGAAGCTTTCTTT
TRBV15	NA	TRBD1	TRBJ1-1	CATSRGQYTEAFF	TGTGCCACCAGCAGGGGACAGTACACTGAAGCTTTCTTT
TRBV7-7	NA	NA	TRBJ2-5	CASSPRETQYF	TGTGCTAGCAGCCCCCGGGAGACCCAGTACTTC
TRBV11-3	NA	NA	TRBJ1-1	CASSDGLEAFF	TGTGCCAGCAGCGATGGGCTTGAAGCTTTCTTT